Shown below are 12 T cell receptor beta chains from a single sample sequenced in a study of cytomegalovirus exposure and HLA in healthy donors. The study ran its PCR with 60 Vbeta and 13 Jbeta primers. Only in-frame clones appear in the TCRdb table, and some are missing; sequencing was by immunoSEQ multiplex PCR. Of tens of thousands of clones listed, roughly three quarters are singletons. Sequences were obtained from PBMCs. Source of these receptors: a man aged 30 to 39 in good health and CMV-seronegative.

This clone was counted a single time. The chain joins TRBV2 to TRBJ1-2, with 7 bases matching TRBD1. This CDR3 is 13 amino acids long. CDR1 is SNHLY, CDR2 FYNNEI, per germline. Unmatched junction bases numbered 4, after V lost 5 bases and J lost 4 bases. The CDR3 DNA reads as TGTGCCAGCAGTTTTCGACAGGGCTATGGCTACACCTTC. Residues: CASSFRQGYGYTF.

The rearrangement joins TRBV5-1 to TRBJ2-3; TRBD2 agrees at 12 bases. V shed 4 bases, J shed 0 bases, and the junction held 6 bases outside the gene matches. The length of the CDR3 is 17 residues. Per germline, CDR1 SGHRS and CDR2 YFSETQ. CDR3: CASSALAGGHSTDTQYF. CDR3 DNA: TGCGCCAGCAGCGCCCTAGCGGGGGGGCACAGCACAGATACGCAGTATTTT. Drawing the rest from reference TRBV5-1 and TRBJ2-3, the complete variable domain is KAGVTQTPRYLIKTRGQQVTLSCSPISGHRSVSWYQQTPGQGLQFLFEYFSETQRNKGNFPGRFSGRQFSNSRSEMNVSTLELGDSALYLCASSALAGGHSTDTQYFGPGTRLTVL.

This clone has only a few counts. CDR3: CASSEAHITEAFF. The CDR3 DNA sequence: TGTGCCAGCAGTGAAGCGCACATCACTGAAGCTTTCTTT. J is TRBJ1-1 and V is TRBV2; D not certain. The CDR3 loop spans 13 amino acids. CDR1 and CDR2 from the germline V gene are SNHLY and FYNNEI. Trimming took off 0 bases at V and 4 bases at J, with 6 bases between the two ends.

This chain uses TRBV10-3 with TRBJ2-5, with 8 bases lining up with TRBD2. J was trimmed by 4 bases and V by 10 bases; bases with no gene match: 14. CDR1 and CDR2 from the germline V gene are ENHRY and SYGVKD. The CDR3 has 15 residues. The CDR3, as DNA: TGTGCCACCGTAGGCAGTAGCGGGGCATTAGAGACCCAGTACTTC. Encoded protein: CATVGSSGALETQYF.

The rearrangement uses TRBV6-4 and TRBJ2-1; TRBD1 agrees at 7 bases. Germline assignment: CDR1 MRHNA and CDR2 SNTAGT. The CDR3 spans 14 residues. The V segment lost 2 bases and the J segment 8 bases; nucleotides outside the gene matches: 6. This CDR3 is CASSDRGLSDEQFF. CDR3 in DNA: TGTGCCAGCAGTGACAGGGGGCTTTCGGATGAGCAGTTCTTC.

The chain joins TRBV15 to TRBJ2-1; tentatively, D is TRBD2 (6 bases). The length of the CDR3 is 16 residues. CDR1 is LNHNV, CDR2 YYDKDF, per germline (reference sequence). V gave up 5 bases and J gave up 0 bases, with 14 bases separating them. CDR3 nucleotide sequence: TGTGCCACCAGCGGGGAGGACCTAAGCTCCTACAATGAGCAGTTCTTC. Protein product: CATSGEDLSSYNEQFF.

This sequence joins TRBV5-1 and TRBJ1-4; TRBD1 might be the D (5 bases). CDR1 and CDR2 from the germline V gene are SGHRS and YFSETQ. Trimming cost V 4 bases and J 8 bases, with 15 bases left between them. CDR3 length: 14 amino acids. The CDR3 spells CASSRGLLGEKLFF. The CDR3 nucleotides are TGCGCCAGCAGCCGGGGACTGCTAGGGGAAAAACTGTTTTTT.

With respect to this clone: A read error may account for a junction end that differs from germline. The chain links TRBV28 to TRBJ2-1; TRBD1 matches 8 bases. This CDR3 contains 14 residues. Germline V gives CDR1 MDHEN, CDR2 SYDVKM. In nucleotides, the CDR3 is TGTGCCAGCAGCCCAGGGGGCCCTCTCAATGGGCAGTTCTTC. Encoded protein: CASSPGGPLNGQFF.

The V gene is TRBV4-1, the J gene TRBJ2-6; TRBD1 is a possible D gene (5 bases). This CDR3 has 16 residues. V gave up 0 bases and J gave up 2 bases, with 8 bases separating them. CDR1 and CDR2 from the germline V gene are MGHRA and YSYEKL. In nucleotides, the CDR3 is TGCGCCAGCAGCCAAGAGTGGGGCCCTGGGGCCAACGTCCTGACTTTC. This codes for CASSQEWGPGANVLTF.

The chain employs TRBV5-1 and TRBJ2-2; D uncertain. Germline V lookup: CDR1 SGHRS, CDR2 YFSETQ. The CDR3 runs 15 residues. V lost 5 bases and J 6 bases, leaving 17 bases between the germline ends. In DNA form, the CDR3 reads TGCGCCAGCAGTGATGACTTTGTCCTTCCCGGGGAGCTGTTTTTT. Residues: CASSDDFVLPGELFF.

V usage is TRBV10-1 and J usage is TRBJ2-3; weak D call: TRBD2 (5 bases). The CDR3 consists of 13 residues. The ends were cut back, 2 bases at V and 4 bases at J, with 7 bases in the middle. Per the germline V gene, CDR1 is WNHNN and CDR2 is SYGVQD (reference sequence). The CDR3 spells CASSEAGSDTQYF. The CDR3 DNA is TGCGCCAGCAGTGAGGCGGGTTCAGATACGCAGTATTTT.

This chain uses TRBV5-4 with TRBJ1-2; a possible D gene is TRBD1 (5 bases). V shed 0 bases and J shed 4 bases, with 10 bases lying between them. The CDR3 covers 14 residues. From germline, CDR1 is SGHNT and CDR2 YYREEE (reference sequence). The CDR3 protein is CASSLVGGGYGYTF. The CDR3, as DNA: TGTGCCAGCAGCTTGGTCGGGGGGGGCTATGGCTACACCTTC.